This paragraph covers one T cell receptor (beta chain) sequence. These data come from a study of blood T cell repertoires in COVID-19. The assay was immunoSEQ multiplex PCR, and TCRdb's table has in-frame clones only and misses some. The sample gives 230,000 or so clones, roughly 81% of which show up once; roughly 8% is in the top ten. The sequenced material came from peripheral blood. This clonotype was sampled from a woman aged 80 or over with COVID-19, enrolled during active disease.

CDR3 sequence: CASSTQGDDTEAFF. The CDR3 DNA follows: TGTGCCAGCTCAACACAGGGGGATGACACTGAAGCTTTCTTT. This rearrangement joins TRBV18 to TRBJ1-1; the match to TRBD1 covers 8 bases. Germline CDR1 KGHSH, CDR2 LQKENI. Losses at the gene ends were 5 bases for V and 3 bases for J; bases not matched to a gene: 5. The CDR3 loop spans 14 amino acids.